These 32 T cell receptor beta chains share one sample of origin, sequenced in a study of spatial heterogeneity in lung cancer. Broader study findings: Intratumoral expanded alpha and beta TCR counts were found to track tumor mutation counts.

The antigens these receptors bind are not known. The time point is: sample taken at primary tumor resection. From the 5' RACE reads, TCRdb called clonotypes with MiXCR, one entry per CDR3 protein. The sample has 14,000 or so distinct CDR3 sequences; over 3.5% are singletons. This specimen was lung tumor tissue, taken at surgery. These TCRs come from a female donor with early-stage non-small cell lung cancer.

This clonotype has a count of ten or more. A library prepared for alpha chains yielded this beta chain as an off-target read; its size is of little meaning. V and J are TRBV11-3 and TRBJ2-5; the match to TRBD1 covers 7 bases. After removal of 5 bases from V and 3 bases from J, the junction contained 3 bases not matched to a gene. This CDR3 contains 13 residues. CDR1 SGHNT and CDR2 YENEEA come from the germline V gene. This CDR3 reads CASSLGTEETQYF. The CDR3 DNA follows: TGTGCCAGCAGCCTAGGGACAGAAGAGACCCAGTACTTC.

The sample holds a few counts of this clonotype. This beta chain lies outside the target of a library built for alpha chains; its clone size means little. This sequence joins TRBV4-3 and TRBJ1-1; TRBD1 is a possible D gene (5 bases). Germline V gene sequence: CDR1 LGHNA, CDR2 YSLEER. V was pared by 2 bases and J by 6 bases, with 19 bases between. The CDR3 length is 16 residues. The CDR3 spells CASSQKGPPFDAEAFF. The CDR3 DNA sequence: TGCGCCAGCAGCCAAAAGGGACCCCCTTTCGACGCTGAAGCTTTCTTT.

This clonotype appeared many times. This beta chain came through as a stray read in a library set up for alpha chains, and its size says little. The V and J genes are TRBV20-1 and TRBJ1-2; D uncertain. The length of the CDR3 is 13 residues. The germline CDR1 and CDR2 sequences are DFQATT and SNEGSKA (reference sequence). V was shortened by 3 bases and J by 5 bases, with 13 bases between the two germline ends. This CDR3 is CSARPGRTYGYTF. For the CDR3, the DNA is TGCAGTGCTAGGCCCGGACGGACGTATGGCTACACCTTC.

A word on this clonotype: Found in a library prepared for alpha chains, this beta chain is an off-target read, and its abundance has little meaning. CDR3 loop: CASSHPTLVAGGKETQYF. The DNA for the CDR3 is TGTGCCAGCAGTCACCCAACTCTAGTAGCGGGGGGGAAAGAGACCCAGTACTTC. The chain is built from TRBV5-6 and TRBJ2-5; 11 nucleotides agree with TRBD2. Per the germline V gene, CDR1 is SGHDT and CDR2 is YYEEEE. The CDR3 runs to 18 residues. The J segment lost 3 bases and the V segment lost 5 bases, leaving 15 bases of the junction unmatched.

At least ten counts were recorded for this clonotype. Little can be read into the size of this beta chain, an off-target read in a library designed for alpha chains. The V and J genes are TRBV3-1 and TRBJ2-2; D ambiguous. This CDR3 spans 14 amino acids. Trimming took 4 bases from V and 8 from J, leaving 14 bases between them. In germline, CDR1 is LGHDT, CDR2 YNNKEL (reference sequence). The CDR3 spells CASSLKTSGGELFF. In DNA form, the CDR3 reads TGTGCCAGCAGCCTCAAAACATCAGGAGGGGAGCTGTTTTTT.

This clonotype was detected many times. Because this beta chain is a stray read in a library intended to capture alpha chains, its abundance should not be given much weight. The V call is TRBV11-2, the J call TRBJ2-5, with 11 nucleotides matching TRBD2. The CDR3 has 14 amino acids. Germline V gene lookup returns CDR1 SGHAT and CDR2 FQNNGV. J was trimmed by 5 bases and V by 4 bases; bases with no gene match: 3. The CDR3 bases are TGTGCCAGCAGCTCCCCTAGCGGGGGGGAGACCCAGTACTTC. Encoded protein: CASSSPSGGETQYF.

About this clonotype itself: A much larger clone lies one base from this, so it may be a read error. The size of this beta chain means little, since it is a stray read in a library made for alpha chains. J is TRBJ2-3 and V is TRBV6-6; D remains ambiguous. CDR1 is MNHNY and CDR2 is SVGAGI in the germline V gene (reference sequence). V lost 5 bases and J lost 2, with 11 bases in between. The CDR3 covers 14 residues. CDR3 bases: TGTGCCAGCAGTAGTAGCAGGCCCACAGATACGCAGTATTTT. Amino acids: CASSSSRPTDTQYF.

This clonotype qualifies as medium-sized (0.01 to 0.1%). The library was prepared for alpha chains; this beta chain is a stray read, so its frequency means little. The CDR3 spells CASSLNRGSGNTIYF. CDR3 DNA sequence: TGTGCCAGCAGCTTAAACAGGGGGTCTGGAAACACCATATATTTT. The rearrangement uses TRBV7-2 and TRBJ1-3; 8 bases align to TRBD1. Germline V lookup: CDR1 SGHTA, CDR2 FQGNSA. The trim removed 2 bases at V and 1 base at J, leaving 1 base unmatched. This CDR3 has 15 residues.

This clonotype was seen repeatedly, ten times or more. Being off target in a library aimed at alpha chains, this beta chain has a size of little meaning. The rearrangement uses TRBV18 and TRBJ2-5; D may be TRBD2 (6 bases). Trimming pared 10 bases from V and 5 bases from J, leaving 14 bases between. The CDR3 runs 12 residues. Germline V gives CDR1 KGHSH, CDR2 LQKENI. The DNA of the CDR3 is TGTGCCACCACCAGAGGGAGGGAGACCCAGTACTTC. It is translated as CATTRGRETQYF.

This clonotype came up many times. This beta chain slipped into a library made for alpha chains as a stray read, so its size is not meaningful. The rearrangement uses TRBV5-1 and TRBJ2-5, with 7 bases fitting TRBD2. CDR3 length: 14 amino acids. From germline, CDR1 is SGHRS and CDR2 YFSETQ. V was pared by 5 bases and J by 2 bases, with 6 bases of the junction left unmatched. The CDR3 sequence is CASSGGGLQETQYF. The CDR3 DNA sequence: TGCGCCAGCAGTGGCGGGGGTCTTCAAGAGACCCAGTACTTC.

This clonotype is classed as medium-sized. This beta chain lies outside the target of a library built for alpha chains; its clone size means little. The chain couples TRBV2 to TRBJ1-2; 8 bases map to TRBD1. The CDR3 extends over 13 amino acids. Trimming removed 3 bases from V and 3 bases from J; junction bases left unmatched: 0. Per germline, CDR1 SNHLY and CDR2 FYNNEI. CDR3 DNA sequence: TGTGCCAGCAGTGACAGGGGGCACTATGGCTACACCTTC. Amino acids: CASSDRGHYGYTF.

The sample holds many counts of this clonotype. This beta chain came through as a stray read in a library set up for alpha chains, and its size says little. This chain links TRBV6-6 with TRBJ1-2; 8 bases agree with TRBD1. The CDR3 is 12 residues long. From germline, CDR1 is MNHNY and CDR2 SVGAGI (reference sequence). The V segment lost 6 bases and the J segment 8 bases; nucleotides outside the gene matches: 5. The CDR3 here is CASRQGEGGYTF. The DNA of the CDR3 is TGTGCCAGCAGACAGGGGGAAGGGGGCTACACCTTC.

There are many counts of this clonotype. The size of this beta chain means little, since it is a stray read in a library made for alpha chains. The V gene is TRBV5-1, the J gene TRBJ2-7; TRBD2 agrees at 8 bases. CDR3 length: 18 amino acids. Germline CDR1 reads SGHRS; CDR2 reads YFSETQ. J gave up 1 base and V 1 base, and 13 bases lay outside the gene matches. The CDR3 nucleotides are TGCGCCAGCAGCTTGCATCCCGTTGACGGGGGGGCTTCCTACGAGCAGTACTTC. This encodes CASSLHPVDGGASYEQYF. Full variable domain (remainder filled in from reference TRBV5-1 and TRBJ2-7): KAGVTQTPRYLIKTRGQQVTLSCSPISGHRSVSWYQQTPGQGLQFLFEYFSETQRNKGNFPGRFSGRQFSNSRSEMNVSTLELGDSALYLCASSLHPVDGGASYEQYFGPGTRLTVT.

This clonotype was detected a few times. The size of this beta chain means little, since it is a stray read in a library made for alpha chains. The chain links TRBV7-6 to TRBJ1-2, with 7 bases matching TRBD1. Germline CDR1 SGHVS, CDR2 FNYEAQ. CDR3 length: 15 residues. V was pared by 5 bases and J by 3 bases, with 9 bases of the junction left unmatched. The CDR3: CASSPSTGSDYGYTF. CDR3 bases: TGTGCCAGCAGCCCGTCGACAGGGTCCGACTATGGCTACACCTTC.

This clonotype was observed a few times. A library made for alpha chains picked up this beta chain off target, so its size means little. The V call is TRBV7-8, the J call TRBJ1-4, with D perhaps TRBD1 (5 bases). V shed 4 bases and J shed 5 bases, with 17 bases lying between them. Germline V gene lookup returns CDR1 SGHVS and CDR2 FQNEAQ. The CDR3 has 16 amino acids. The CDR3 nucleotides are TGTGCCAGCAGCTATGTCGCCGGGACGCCGAATGAAAAACTGTTTTTT. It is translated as CASSYVAGTPNEKLFF.

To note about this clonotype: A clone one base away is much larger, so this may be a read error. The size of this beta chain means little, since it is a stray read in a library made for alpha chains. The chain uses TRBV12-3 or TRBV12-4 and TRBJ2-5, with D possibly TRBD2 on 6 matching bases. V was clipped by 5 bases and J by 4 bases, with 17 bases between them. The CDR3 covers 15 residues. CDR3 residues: CASSPPGVTGETQYF. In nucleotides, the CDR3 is TGTGCCAGCAGTCCTCCGGGGGTAACGGGAGAGACCCAGTACTTC.

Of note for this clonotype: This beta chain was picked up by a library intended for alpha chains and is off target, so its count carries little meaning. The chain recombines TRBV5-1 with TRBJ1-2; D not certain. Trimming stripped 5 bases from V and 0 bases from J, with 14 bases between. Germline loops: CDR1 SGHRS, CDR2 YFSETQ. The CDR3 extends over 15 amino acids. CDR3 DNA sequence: TGCGCCAGCAGTATCGGCCCCGGAACTAACTATGGCTACACCTTC. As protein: CASSIGPGTNYGYTF.

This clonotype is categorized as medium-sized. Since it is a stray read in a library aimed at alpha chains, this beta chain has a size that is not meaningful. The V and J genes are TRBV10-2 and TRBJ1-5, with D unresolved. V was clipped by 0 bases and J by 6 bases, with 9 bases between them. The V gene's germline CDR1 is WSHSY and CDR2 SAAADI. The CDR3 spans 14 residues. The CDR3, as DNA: TGCGCCAGCAGTGAGTCGGTAGCAAGTCAGCCCCAGCATTTT. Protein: CASSESVASQPQHF.

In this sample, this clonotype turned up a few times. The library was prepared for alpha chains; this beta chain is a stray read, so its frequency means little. The CDR3, as DNA: TGTGCCAGCAGCTTGACTAGCGGGCAAGAGACCCAGTACTTC. Residues: CASSLTSGQETQYF. The J gene is TRBJ2-5, the V gene TRBV7-9; 10 bases map to TRBD2. CDR1 and CDR2 (germline): SEHNR, FQNEAQ (reference sequence). The ends lost 3 bases at V and 2 bases at J; junction bases unmatched: 0. The CDR3 totals 14 residues.

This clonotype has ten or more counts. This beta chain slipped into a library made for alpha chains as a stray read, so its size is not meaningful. The CDR3 DNA sequence: TGCGCCAGCAGTCAAACGGACAGGGACGGGGTCGAGCAGTACTTC. It translates to CASSQTDRDGVEQYF. This sequence joins TRBV4-1 and TRBJ2-7; 8 bases are shared with TRBD1. V gave up 6 bases and J gave up 6 bases; unmatched junction bases: 13. Germline V lookup: CDR1 MGHRA, CDR2 YSYEKL. CDR3 length: 15 amino acids.

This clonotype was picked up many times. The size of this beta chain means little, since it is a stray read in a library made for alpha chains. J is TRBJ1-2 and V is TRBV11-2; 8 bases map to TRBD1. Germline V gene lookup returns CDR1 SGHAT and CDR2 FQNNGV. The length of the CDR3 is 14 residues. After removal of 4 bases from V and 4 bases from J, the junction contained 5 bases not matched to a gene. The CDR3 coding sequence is TGTGCCAGCAGCTCCAGGGGGCGCGTCTATGGCTACACCTTC. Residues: CASSSRGRVYGYTF.

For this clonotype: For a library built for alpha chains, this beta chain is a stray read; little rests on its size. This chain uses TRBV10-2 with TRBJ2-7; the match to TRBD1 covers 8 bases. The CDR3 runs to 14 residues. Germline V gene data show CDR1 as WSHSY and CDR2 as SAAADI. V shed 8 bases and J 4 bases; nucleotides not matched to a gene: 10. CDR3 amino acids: CASRSGTGLYEQYF. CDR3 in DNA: TGCGCCAGCCGTTCCGGGACAGGTCTTTACGAGCAGTACTTC.

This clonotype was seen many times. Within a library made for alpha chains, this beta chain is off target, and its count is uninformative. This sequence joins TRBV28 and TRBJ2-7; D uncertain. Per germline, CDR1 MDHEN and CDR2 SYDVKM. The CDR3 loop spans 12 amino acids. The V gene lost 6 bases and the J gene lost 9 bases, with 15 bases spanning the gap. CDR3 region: CASSPPFAGQYF. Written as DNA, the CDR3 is TGTGCCAGCAGCCCCCCCTTCGCAGGGCAGTACTTC. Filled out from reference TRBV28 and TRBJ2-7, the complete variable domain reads DVKVTQSSRYLVKRTGEKVFLECVQDMDHENMFWYRQDPGLGLRLIYFSYDVKMKEKGDIPEGYSVSREKKERFSLILESASTNQTSMYLCASSPPFAGQYFGPGTRLTVT.

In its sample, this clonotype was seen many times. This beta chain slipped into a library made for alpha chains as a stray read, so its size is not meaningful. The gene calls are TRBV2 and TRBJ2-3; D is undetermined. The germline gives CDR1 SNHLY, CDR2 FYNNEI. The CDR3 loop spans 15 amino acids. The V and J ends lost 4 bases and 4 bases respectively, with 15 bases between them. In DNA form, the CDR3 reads TGTGCCAGCAGTGGCATAGTGTCCCCGGCAGATACGCAGTATTTT. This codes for CASSGIVSPADTQYF.

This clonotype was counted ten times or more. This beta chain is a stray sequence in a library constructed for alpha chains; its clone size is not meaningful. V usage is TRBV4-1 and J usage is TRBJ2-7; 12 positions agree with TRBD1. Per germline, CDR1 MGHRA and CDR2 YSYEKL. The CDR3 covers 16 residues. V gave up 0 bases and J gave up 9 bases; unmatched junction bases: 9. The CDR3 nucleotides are TGCGCCAGCAGCCAAGATGTGGGACAGGGGGCCATCGCGCAGTACTTC. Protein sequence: CASSQDVGQGAIAQYF.

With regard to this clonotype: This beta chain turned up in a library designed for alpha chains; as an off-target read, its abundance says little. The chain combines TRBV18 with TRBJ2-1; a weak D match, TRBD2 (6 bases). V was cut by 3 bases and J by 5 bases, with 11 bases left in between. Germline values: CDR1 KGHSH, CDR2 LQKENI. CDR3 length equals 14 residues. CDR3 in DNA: TGTGCCAGCTCACCGGGGACGGGGGACAATGAGCAGTTCTTC. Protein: CASSPGTGDNEQFF.

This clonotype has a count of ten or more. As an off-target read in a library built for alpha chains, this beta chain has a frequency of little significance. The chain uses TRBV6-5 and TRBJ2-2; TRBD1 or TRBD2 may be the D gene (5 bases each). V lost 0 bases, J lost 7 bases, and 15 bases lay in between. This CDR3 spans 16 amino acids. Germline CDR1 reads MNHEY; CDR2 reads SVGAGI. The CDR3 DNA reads TGTGCCAGCAGTTACTCGAGAGGGGCGGGCGGCGGGGAGCTGTTTTTT. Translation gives CASSYSRGAGGGELFF.

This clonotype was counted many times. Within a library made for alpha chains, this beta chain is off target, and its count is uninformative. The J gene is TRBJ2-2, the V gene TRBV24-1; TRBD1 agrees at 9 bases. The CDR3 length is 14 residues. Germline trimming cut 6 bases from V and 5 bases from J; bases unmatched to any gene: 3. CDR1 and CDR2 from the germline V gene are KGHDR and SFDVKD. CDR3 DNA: TGTGCCACCAGTCGAGACAGGGGGACCGGGGAGCTGTTTTTT. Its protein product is CATSRDRGTGELFF.

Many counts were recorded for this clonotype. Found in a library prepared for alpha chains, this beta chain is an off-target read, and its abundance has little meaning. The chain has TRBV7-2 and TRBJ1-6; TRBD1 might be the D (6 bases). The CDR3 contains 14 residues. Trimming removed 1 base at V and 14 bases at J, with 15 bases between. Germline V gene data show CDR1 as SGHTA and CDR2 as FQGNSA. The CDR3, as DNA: TGTGCCAGCAGCTTAGTGGAGGGGGAGGTATCCCTCCACTTT. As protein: CASSLVEGEVSLHF.

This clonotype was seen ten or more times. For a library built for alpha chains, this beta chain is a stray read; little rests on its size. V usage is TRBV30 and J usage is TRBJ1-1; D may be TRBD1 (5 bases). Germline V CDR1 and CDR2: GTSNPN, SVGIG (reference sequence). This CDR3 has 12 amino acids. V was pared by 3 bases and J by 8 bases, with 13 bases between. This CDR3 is CAWRMGGTEAFF. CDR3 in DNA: TGTGCCTGGAGGATGGGGGGGACCGAAGCTTTCTTT. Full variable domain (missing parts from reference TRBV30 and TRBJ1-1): SQTIHQWPATLVQPVGSPLSLECTVEGTSNPNLYWYRQAAGRGLQLLFYSVGIGQISSEVPQNLSASRPQDRQFILSSKKLLLSDSGFYLCAWRMGGTEAFFGQGTRLTVV.

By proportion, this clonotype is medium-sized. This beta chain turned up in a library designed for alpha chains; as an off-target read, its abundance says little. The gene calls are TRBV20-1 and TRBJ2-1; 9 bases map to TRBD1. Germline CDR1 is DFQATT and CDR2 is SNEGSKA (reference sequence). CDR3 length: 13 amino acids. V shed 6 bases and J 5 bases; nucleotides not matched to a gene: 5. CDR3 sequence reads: CSAPGDRDNEQFF. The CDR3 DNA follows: TGCAGTGCCCCCGGGGACAGGGACAATGAGCAGTTCTTC.

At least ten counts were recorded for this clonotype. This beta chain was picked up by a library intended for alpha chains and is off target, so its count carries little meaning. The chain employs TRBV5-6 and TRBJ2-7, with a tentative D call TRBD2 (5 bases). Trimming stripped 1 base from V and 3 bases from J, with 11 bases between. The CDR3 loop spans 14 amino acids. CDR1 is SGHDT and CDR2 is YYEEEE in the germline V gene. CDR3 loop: CASSLRAGSYEQYF. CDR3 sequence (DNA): TGTGCCAGCAGCTTGAGGGCTGGGAGCTACGAGCAGTACTTC.